The following is a T cell receptor (beta chain) sequence with its context. What it recognizes is unknown. There are 11 residues in the CDR3. Germline V gene lookup returns CDR1 WNHNN and CDR2 SYGVQD (reference sequence). V was cut by 10 bases and J by 9 bases, with 15 bases left in between. This sample was taken from a study of T cell responses to AZD1222 COVID-19 vaccine. Study-wide results and caveats: Seropositivity was recorded at baseline in only a handful of AZD1222 recipients.

The data were produced by immunoSEQ multiplex PCR, yet TCRdb's version contains in-frame clones alone and is incomplete. The sample includes under 150,000 clones, approximately 89% of them seen just once. The TCR was taken from an adult in good health. The sample here was peripheral blood, taken on day 0 of AZD1222 vaccination. The gene calls are TRBV10-1 and TRBJ2-5, with a possible D match to TRBD1 (5 bases). This chain's CDR3 is CAIDLQGAQYF. The CDR3 region has the DNA TGCGCCATCGACCTCCAAGGGGCCCAGTACTTC.